This TCR beta chain was recovered during a study of blood T cell repertoires in COVID-19. V was shortened by 1 base and J by 6 bases, with 13 bases between the two germline ends. Germline CDR1 reads KGHSH; CDR2 reads LQKENI. There are 14 residues in the CDR3. Here immunoSEQ multiplex PCR was the method, and the copy in TCRdb shows in-frame clones only, minus some. The sample holds about 87,000 clones, approximately 89% seen once. This clonotype originated in an elderly man with acute or convalescent COVID-19. The genes are TRBV18 and TRBJ2-7; the D gene is possibly TRBD1 (5 bases). Material for sequencing was peripheral blood. CDR3 residues: CASSPLLTAGEQYF. CDR3 in DNA: TGTGCCAGCTCACCACTGTTGACAGCCGGCGAGCAGTACTTC.